A single sample is the source of the 10 T cell receptor beta chains below, sequenced in a study of T cell responses to AZD1222 COVID-19 vaccine. Clones were sequenced by immunoSEQ multiplex PCR, and TCRdb holds only the in-frame ones, with some missing. This sample has roughly 91,000 clones, with about 85% found just once. The sequencing used peripheral blood, collected on day 0 of AZD1222 vaccination. The receptors shown here come from an adult in good health.

The chain has TRBV6-5 and TRBJ2-3; no reliable D call. Trimming removed 5 bases at V and 6 bases at J, with 6 bases between. The germline CDR1 and CDR2 sequences are MNHEY and SVGAGI. This CDR3 is 11 amino acids long. The CDR3, as DNA: TGTGCCAGCAGTCCGACGGATACGCAGTATTTT. Its protein is CASSPTDTQYF.

The chain couples TRBV2 to TRBJ1-3, with a possible D match to TRBD1 (6 bases). The CDR3 sequence is 12 residues long. Germline CDR1 and CDR2: SNHLY and FYNNEI. The CDR3 region has the DNA TGTGCACAGGGAGACTCTGGAAACACCATATATTTT. It encodes CAQGDSGNTIYF.

The chain is built from TRBV11-2 and TRBJ2-1, with 11 bases aligning to TRBD1. The CDR3 sequence is 18 residues long. Per the germline V gene, CDR1 is SGHAT and CDR2 is FQNNGV. Trimming took 5 bases from V and 5 from J; bases not matched to a gene: 14. CDR3 bases: TGTGCCAGCAGCCACGCTCTGAGGACAGGGGGCGTCCACAATGAGCAGTTCTTC. As protein: CASSHALRTGGVHNEQFF.

This rearrangement joins TRBV24-1 to TRBJ2-3, with 9 bases matching TRBD1. The CDR3 totals 15 residues. Trimming removed 4 bases from V and 1 base from J; junction bases left unmatched: 2. Germline lookup yields CDR1 KGHDR and CDR2 SFDVKD. This chain's CDR3 is CATSDRTGGTDTQYF. In DNA, the CDR3 is TGTGCCACCAGTGACCGGACAGGGGGCACAGATACGCAGTATTTT.

The rearrangement uses TRBV3-1 (or the pseudogene TRBV3-2) and TRBJ1-5; D might be TRBD1 (5 bases). V was cut by 6 bases and J by 4 bases, with 7 bases left in between. The CDR3 loop spans 12 amino acids. CDR1 is LGHDT, CDR2 YNNKEL, per germline (reference sequence). CDR3 protein: CASRQGNQPQHF. DNA for the CDR3: TGTGCCAGCAGGCAGGGAAATCAGCCCCAGCATTTT.

The V gene is TRBV12-5, the J gene TRBJ1-3; no reliable D call. CDR3 length: 18 amino acids. Trimming removed 0 bases at V and 4 bases at J, with 19 bases between. From germline, CDR1 is LGHNT and CDR2 FRNRAP. CDR3 in DNA: TGTGCTAGTGGTTTGGTACTAGGAAGGGAGGGTATCGGAAACACCATATATTTT. Protein: CASGLVLGREGIGNTIYF.

The chain combines TRBV5-6 with TRBJ2-5, with TRBD2 as a possible D gene (6 bases). V lost 3 bases to trimming and J lost 9 bases, with 18 bases between them. The CDR3 consists of 14 residues. Per the germline V gene, CDR1 is SGHDT and CDR2 is YYEEEE. CDR3 sequence reads: CASSWGTGDGAQYF. CDR3 DNA sequence: TGTGCCAGCAGCTGGGGGACTGGAGATGGGGCCCAGTACTTC. Full variable domain (remainder filled in from reference TRBV5-6 and TRBJ2-5): DAGVTQSPTHLIKTRGQQVTLRCSPKSGHDTVSWYQQALGQGPQFIFQYYEEEERQRGNFPDRFSGHQFPNYSSELNVNALLLGDSALYLCASSWGTGDGAQYFGPGTRLLVL.

This clone appeared a single time. J is TRBJ2-7 and V is TRBV7-2, with unresolved D. Trimming took off 8 bases at V and 7 bases at J, with 18 bases between the two ends. Per the germline V gene, CDR1 is SGHTA and CDR2 is FQGNSA. The CDR3 has 13 amino acids. The CDR3 reads CASSVSNPLEQYF. DNA for the CDR3: TGTGCCAGCTCGGTGTCTAACCCATTGGAGCAGTACTTC.

The genes are TRBV5-8 and TRBJ2-1; D uncertain. CDR3 size: 17 residues. Trimming shortened V by 3 bases and J by 2 bases, and 18 bases separated the two germline ends. Germline V gene data show CDR1 as SGHTS and CDR2 as YDEGEE. CDR3 region: CASSSDLTGLAYNEQFF. The CDR3 DNA sequence: TGTGCCAGCAGCTCCGATCTGACGGGTTTAGCCTACAATGAGCAGTTCTTC.

The V and J genes are TRBV19 and TRBJ1-1; D is unclear. In germline, CDR1 is LNHDA, CDR2 SQIVND (reference sequence). Trimming removed 0 bases from V and 0 bases from J, with 14 bases in between. The CDR3 loop spans 17 amino acids. Here the CDR3 DNA reads TGTGCCAGTAGTATAGACGGCGGGGTTGGAATGAACACTGAAGCTTTCTTT. This translates into CASSIDGGVGMNTEAFF.